The entry below describes one T cell receptor (delta chain). This clone was found a few times. This clone's antigen is unknown. It has no much larger one-base neighbor in the sample; base qualities were not kept. The CDR3 contains 22 residues, cysteine and phenylalanine counted. Just CDR3 DNA is preserved here, 66 bases in frame from base 1. V lost 4 bases and J lost 0 bases, and the count of bases not matched to a germline gene is 23. From the germline V gene, CDR1 is TSWWSYY and CDR2 is QGS. The data stem from a study of Vδ1+ human thymocytes (dated by TCRdb to between 2017 and 2018). With regard to the full study: mRNA-level TRG and TRD CDR3 repertoires of highly purified Vdelta1+ thymocytes from young children were characterised as a data resource. The multiplex-based CDR3 amplicon strategy had previously been validated against 5'RACE-based CDR3 amplicon generation methods.

Thymic samples were depleted of alphabeta T cells, then CD3+ TCRVdelta1+ TCRVdelta2- thymocytes were FACS-sorted. The purity of the sorted Vdelta1+ thymocytes fell between roughly 96% and 99.6%. The thymic specimens were obtained from about eight paediatric patients who were undergoing corrective cardiac surgery and ranged in age from about 5 days to 16 months. After the thymic tissue was dispersed, mononuclear cells were isolated using a Histopaque-1077 density gradient. For staining, the antibodies used were anti-TCRVdelta1 clone TS8.2, anti-TCRVdelta2 clone B6, anti-CD3 clone HIT3a and anti-TCRalphabeta clone IP26. What the work shows at the level of the full study, not this receptor alone: Roughly 22% of thymic TRD sequences were found to be Vdelta2 (and few were Vdelta3) despite high sort purity, in contrast to peripheral blood Vdelta1+ controls. Because no clustering by age or sex was observed, donors were not stratified by these variables in the analyses. Numerous TRG clonotypes were shared among donors (up to about 6.9x10^3), while TRD repertoires were essentially private (a maximum of 116 shared). Because unexpected Vdelta2 sequences could lead to misinterpretation of bulk repertoire data, the authors recommended using highly purified populations and validating at the single-cell level. Unlike the oligoclonal repertoires in peripheral blood, the thymic TRG and TRD repertoires appeared highly polyclonal, with Gaussian CDR3 length distributions.

RNA was isolated using the RNeasy mini kit, and reverse transcription was performed with Superscript III. To generate the CDR3 amplicons, a multiplex PCR was run using pooled V-gene forward primers together with a constant-region reverse primer that carried Illumina adaptor overhangs. After gel purification, the amplicons were indexed with Nextera index primers during approximately 8 additional PCR cycles and then purified using AMPure XP beads. Libraries were sequenced on an Illumina MiSeq with paired-end 250 bp reads, dual indexing and roughly 20% PhiX spike-in. Per the original workflow: FastQC was used to quality check the reads, while ea-utils fastq-join merged the TRG read pairs. IMGT/HighV-QUEST was used to annotate the sequences, only productive sequences with an unambiguous V-gene assignment were kept, and clonotypes were defined as sequences sharing an identical CDR3 sequence. Downstream analysis used VDJtools 1.1.1, tcR 2.2.3, Treemap and vegan Shannon diversity in R 3.4.4. After TCRdb called clones again from the public reads with CATT, rows with identical DNA were merged. It is TCRdb's table, rather than the study itself, that gives the V and J calls and clone size. Across this sample there are under 30,000 delta-chain clones, with around 7.7% seen only once. The ten largest clones represent approximately 1% of the sample.

The rearrangement joined TRDV1 to TRDJ1; 10 of the junction bases match TRDD3. What was sequenced was Vdelta1+ gamma-delta thymocytes from the thymus. Sample cell subset or site, as interpreted from the label and publication: FACS-sorted CD3+ TCRalphabeta- TCRVdelta1+ TCRVdelta2- thymocytes. This TCR was sampled from a girl under three years old who had congenital heart surgery. This receptor carries the CDR3 CALGARTSPVLTGGWYTDKLIF. The DNA reads as follows: TGTGCTCTTGGGGCAAGAACTTCCCCGGTGCTTACTGGGGGATGGTACACCGATAAACTCATCTTT.